These 5 T cell receptor beta chains were sequenced from one sample in a study of blood T cell repertoires in COVID-19. Generated by immunoSEQ multiplex PCR, the TCRdb table keeps only in-frame clones and is missing some. The sample carries about 200,000 clones, more than 60% recorded once. Sequenced input: peripheral blood. The receptors derive from a man over 45 who had recovered from COVID-19.

The chain recombines TRBV10-3 with TRBJ2-7; D is unresolved. Germline CDR1 is ENHRY and CDR2 is SYGVKD. Deletions cut 4 bases from V and 1 base from J, with 11 bases between. CDR3 size: 14 residues. CDR3 sequence reads: CAISVARLSYEQYF. The CDR3 DNA reads as TGTGCCATCAGTGTCGCTAGGTTATCCTACGAGCAGTACTTC.

V is TRBV3-1 (or the pseudogene TRBV3-2) and J is TRBJ2-3, with 9 positions matching TRBD2. V was pared by 0 bases and J by 4 bases, with 5 bases of the junction left unmatched. From germline, CDR1 is LGHDT and CDR2 YNNKEL (reference sequence). This CDR3 is 16 amino acids long. The CDR3 here is CASSQDLAGRADTQYF. DNA for the CDR3: TGTGCCAGCAGCCAAGATCTAGCGGGACGGGCAGATACGCAGTATTTT.

This clone was counted only a few times. The gene calls are TRBV7-2 and TRBJ2-7; TRBD2 aligns across 9 bases. Germline V gene sequence: CDR1 SGHTA, CDR2 FQGNSA. V shed 4 bases, J shed 6 bases, and the junction held 10 bases outside the gene matches. The CDR3 totals 15 residues. The CDR3 DNA is TGTGCCAGCAGCTGGGAGCGGGAGGCCACGTCCGAGCAGTACTTC. This codes for CASSWEREATSEQYF.

V usage is TRBV10-3 and J usage is TRBJ2-3; 9 positions match TRBD1. Trimming took 10 bases from V and 6 from J; bases not matched to a gene: 8. The germline gives CDR1 ENHRY, CDR2 SYGVKD. The CDR3 has 13 residues. CDR3 residues: CANQQGAGDTQYF. DNA for the CDR3: TGTGCCAATCAACAGGGGGCCGGGGATACGCAGTATTTT.

This clone was observed once. V gene TRBV13 combines with J gene TRBJ2-3; D possibly corresponds to TRBD2 (5 bases). V shed 2 bases and J shed 2 bases, with 11 bases lying between them. Germline CDR1 reads PRHDT; CDR2 reads FYEKMQ (reference sequence). This CDR3 contains 15 residues. The CDR3 protein is CASSLLTRDTDTQYF. The CDR3 bases are TGTGCCAGCAGCTTATTAACCCGGGACACAGATACGCAGTATTTT.